The entry that follows covers one TCR beta chain sequence. Authors' methods: By means of reference gene primer amplification, nucleated cell counts were estimated. Profiled with immunoSEQ multiplex PCR; TCRdb holds only in-frame clones, not every one. The V and J calls and clone size are taken from that table; D and trimming were inferred from the DNA. The sample includes about 58,000 clones, about 90% of them seen just once. This record comes from a study of blood T cell repertoires in COVID-19. The wider study: Acute and convalescent COVID-19 specimens originated in the United States, Italy and Spain. PBMCs, B-cell-depleted T cells, or T cells provided the cDNA or gDNA that made up the material.

The CDR3 covers 14 residues. Germline assignment: CDR1 SGHTA and CDR2 FQGNSA. Trimming pared 5 bases from V and 3 bases from J, leaving 14 bases between. The V and J genes are TRBV7-2 and TRBJ2-7, with D perhaps TRBD2 (5 bases). The sample was peripheral blood. The receptor's source is a man in his 60s with acute or convalescent COVID-19. CDR3 sequence (DNA): TGTGCCAGCAGCACCAGCCCGGGAAGCTACGAGCAGTACTTC. Its protein is CASSTSPGSYEQYF.